This note documents a single T cell receptor (beta chain) sequence. An end of the junction differs from the germline gene, which may be a read error. The CDR3 has 16 residues. CDR1 and CDR2 (germline): SGHRS, YFSETQ. The data stem from a study of blood T cells in healthy people across ages. Then a second PCR, running about 6 to 12 cycles, was carried out with a sample-barcoded 5' primer and a J-beta primer mix. From the 5' RACE reads, TCRdb called clonotypes with MiXCR, one entry per CDR3 protein. Of hundreds of thousands of distinct CDR3 sequences in the sample, roughly 50% were seen once. The sequencing input was blood. The receptor was derived from a man in his sixties in good health. The rearrangement joins TRBV5-1 to TRBJ2-6; the match to TRBD1 covers 9 bases. CDR3 sequence: CASSNRDRAGADVLTF. CDR3 coding DNA: TGCGCCAGCAGCAACCGGGACAGGGCGGGGGCCGACGTCCTGACTTTC.